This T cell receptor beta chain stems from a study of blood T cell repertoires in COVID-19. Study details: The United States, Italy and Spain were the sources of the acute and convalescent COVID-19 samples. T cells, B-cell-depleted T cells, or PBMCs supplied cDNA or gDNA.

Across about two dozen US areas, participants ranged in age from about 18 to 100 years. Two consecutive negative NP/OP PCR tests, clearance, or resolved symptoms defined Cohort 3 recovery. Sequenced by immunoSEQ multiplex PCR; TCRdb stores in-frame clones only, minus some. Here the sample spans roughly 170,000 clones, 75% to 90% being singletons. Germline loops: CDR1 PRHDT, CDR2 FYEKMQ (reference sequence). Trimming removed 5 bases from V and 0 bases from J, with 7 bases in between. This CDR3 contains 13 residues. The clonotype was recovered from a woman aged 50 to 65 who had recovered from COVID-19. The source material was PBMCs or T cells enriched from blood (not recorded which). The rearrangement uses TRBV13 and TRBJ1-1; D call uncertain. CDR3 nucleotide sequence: TGTGCCAGCAGCCTGAGGCTGAACACTGAAGCTTTCTTT. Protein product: CASSLRLNTEAFF.